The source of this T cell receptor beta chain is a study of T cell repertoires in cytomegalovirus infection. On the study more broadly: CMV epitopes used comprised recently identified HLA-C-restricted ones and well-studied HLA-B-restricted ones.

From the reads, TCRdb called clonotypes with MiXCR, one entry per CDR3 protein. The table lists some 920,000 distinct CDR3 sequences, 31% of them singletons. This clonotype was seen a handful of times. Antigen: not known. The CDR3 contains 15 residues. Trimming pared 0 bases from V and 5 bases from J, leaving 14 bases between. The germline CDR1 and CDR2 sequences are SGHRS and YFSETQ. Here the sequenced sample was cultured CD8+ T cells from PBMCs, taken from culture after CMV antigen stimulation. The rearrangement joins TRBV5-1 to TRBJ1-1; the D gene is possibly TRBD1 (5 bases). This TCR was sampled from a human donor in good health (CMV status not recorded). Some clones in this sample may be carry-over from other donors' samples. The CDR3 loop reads CASSLVPGTETEAFF. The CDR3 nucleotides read TGCGCCAGCAGCTTGGTTCCAGGGACGGAGACTGAAGCTTTCTTT.